This T cell receptor (beta chain) is drawn from a study of beta chain features in type 1 diabetes. The CDR3 has 11 amino acids. Trimming left V 5 bases short and J 6 bases short, with 8 bases between. Germline CDR1 GTSNPN, CDR2 SVGIG (reference sequence). Reverse transcription of all isolated RNA meant that expressed TCRB transcripts were sequenced. The table came from immunoSEQ multiplex PCR; TCRdb's copy has only in-frame clones and leaves some out. In the table there are around 710,000 clones, around 12% of which are singletons. As concerns this clone: The antigen remains unidentified.

Study outcomes and limitations: Patients and controls would be equally affected if PCR favored shorter templates. Sampled from patients, naive, central memory and Treg TCRB repertoires appeared more similar than those sampled from healthy donors. Among all four CD4+ subsets, Type 1 diabetes patients had TCRB CDR3s that were moderately but significantly shorter.

Sorted CD4+ subsets: naive, central memory, regulatory, stem cell-like memory (CD45RO/CCR7/CD25/CD127/CD95/CD27 panel). The V and J genes are TRBV30 and TRBJ2-1, with D perhaps matching TRBD1 or TRBD2 (5 bases each). Sequenced input: naive CD4+ T cells from blood. The sequence was collected from a young man with type 1 diabetes. The CDR3 sequence is CAWGTGNEQFF. CDR3 sequence (DNA): TGTGCCTGGGGGACCGGCAATGAGCAGTTCTTC.